This T cell receptor beta chain was documented in a study of blood T cell repertoires in COVID-19. Study summary: The United States, Italy and Spain provided the acute and convalescent COVID-19 samples.

The CDR3 spans 15 residues. Germline trimming cut 6 bases from V and 7 bases from J; bases unmatched to any gene: 11. The germline V gene has CDR1 MDHEN and CDR2 SYDVKM. Libraries were prepared by immunoSEQ multiplex PCR; TCRdb keeps only in-frame clonotypes and omits some of them. The table records over 150,000 clones, roughly 86% of them present only once. This TCR was recovered from an elderly woman with COVID-19, enrolled during active disease. This sequence joins TRBV28 and TRBJ1-1, with TRBD1 matching over 10 bases. Sequenced material: peripheral blood. The CDR3 region has the DNA TGTGCCAGCAGCTCCCCAAGCGGACAGGGGGATGAAGCTTTCTTT. The encoded protein is CASSSPSGQGDEAFF.